The 20 T cell receptor beta chains given below trace back to one sample, sequenced in a study of T-cell memory formation after mild COVID-19. TCRdb re-derived calls from the 5' RACE reads in MiXCR, one entry per CDR3 protein. The profile shows 350,000 to 500,000 distinct CDR3 sequences, roughly 17% of them singletons. Sequenced input: PBMCs or a T cell subset sorted from them (not recorded which). All receptors come from a man younger than 35 who had mild COVID-19 (a few samples of this study predate the infection). Cell type and time point are not known.

This chain uses TRBV5-1 with TRBJ2-7, with TRBD2 matching over 8 bases. CDR1 and CDR2 (germline): SGHRS, YFSETQ. V shed 0 bases and J 7 bases; nucleotides not matched to a gene: 9. This CDR3 is built from 15 residues. The CDR3, as DNA: TGCGCCAGCAGCTTGGTGGGGACTAGTGATTCGGAGCAGTACTTC. Translated: CASSLVGTSDSEQYF.

This chain joins TRBV5-5 and TRBJ2-4, with D possibly being TRBD1 (6 bases). V was pared by 1 base and J by 4 bases, with 24 bases between. Germline V gene data show CDR1 as SGHKS and CDR2 as YYEKEE (reference sequence). The CDR3 extends over 19 amino acids. For the CDR3, the DNA is TGTGCCAGCAGCTTGTGGATGATAGAGACAGGAGTACCGAAAAACATTCAGTACTTC. Translating gives CASSLWMIETGVPKNIQYF.

In its sample, this clonotype was seen a few times. V gene TRBV7-9 combines with J gene TRBJ2-7; 9 bases agree with TRBD1. The CDR3 runs 14 residues. Unmatched junction bases numbered 7, after V lost 4 bases and J lost 6 bases. The V gene's germline CDR1 is SEHNR and CDR2 FQNEAQ (reference sequence). CDR3 in DNA: TGTGCCAGCAGCTACCCGGACAGGGGAAGCGAGCAGTACTTC. It translates to CASSYPDRGSEQYF.

This clonotype was seen more than once but under ten times. V usage is TRBV5-6 and J usage is TRBJ2-7, with D uncertain. Germline values: CDR1 SGHDT, CDR2 YYEEEE. The CDR3 is 14 residues long. V gave up 6 bases and J gave up 3 bases, with 16 bases separating them. The DNA of the CDR3 is TGTGCCAGCACTCCACGCAACAGCCGCTACGAGCAGTACGTC. Its translation: CASTPRNSRYEQYV.

The sample holds a few counts of this clonotype. V gene TRBV5-1 combines with J gene TRBJ2-3; 7 bases fit TRBD1. V lost 4 bases, J lost 5 bases, and 7 bases stayed unmatched. CDR1 is SGHRS, CDR2 YFSETQ, per germline. The CDR3 spans 14 residues. The CDR3 region has the DNA TGCGCCAGCAGCCGGGACAGCGAATTAGATACGCAGTATTTT. This sequence encodes CASSRDSELDTQYF.

The chain has TRBV7-8 and TRBJ2-1; D not resolved. Between the trimmed V and J ends, which lost 1 base and 5 bases, there was a span of 12 bases. CDR3 length equals 15 residues. Germline assignment: CDR1 SGHVS and CDR2 FQNEAQ. The CDR3: CASSLGLGRNNEQFF. The CDR3 DNA reads TGTGCCAGCAGCTTAGGTCTTGGCCGTAACAATGAGCAGTTCTTC.

The CDR3 bases are TGTGCCAGCAGACCACAGGGGTATCCTCCCGGGGAGCTGTTTTTT. Its translation is CASRPQGYPPGELFF. V usage is TRBV27 and J usage is TRBJ2-2, with 7 bases that match TRBD1. Germline V gene lookup returns CDR1 MNHEY and CDR2 SMNVEV (reference sequence). The V and J ends lost 6 bases and 6 bases, in that order; junction bases with no gene match: 10. This CDR3 has 15 residues.

This rearrangement joins TRBV7-6 to TRBJ2-7; the D is unclear. V lost 0 bases to trimming and J lost 3 bases, with 6 bases between them. The CDR3 extends over 13 amino acids. Per the germline V gene, CDR1 is SGHVS and CDR2 is FNYEAQ. CDR3 in amino acids: CASSLAPIYEQYF. The CDR3, as DNA: TGTGCCAGCAGCTTAGCCCCTATCTACGAGCAGTACTTC.

This chain uses TRBV9 with TRBJ1-6; D unclear. V was pared by 0 bases and J by 0 bases, with 4 bases between. The V gene's germline CDR1 is SGDLS and CDR2 YYNGEE. The CDR3 runs 15 residues. The CDR3 spells CASSVDASYNSPLHF. Here the CDR3 DNA reads TGTGCCAGCAGCGTAGACGCCTCCTATAATTCACCCCTCCACTTT.

This clonotype was seen only once. The chain uses TRBV5-1 and TRBJ1-4; maybe TRBD1 (5 bases). Trimming left V 4 bases short and J 3 bases short, with 10 bases between. Germline-derived CDR1 and CDR2 are SGHRS and YFSETQ. The CDR3 contains 14 residues. The CDR3 DNA follows: TGCGCCAGCAGCGAGGGACCAGCTAATGAAAAACTGTTTTTT. It codes for CASSEGPANEKLFF.

The rearrangement joins TRBV10-3 to TRBJ1-1; 9 positions agree with TRBD1. V lost 3 bases to trimming and J lost 5 bases; unmatched junction nucleotides: 4. Germline values: CDR1 ENHRY, CDR2 SYGVKD. This CDR3 comprises 14 residues. The CDR3 is CAISDRDRATEAFF. CDR3 DNA: TGTGCCATCAGTGACCGGGACAGGGCTACTGAAGCTTTCTTT.

The chain links TRBV7-3 to TRBJ2-2; TRBD2 matches at 7 bases. The CDR3 runs 15 residues. Germline V CDR1 and CDR2: SGHTA, FQGTGA. The ends lost 5 bases at V and 8 bases at J; junction bases unmatched: 11. CDR3 sequence reads: CASSPWERGTGELFF. Written as DNA, the CDR3 is TGTGCCAGCAGCCCATGGGAGCGGGGAACTGGGGAGCTGTTTTTT. Together with reference TRBV7-3 and TRBJ2-2, the CDR3 gives the full variable domain: GAGVSQTPSNKVTEKGKYVELRCDPISGHTALYWYRQSLGQGPEFLIYFQGTGAADDSGLPNDRFFAVRPEGSVSTLKIQRTERGDSAVYLCASSPWERGTGELFFGEGSRLTVL.

This clonotype was recorded many times. The genes are TRBV5-5 and TRBJ1-2; the D is unclear. Trimming removed 6 bases at V and 1 base at J, with 7 bases between. This CDR3 contains 12 residues. CDR1 is SGHKS, CDR2 YYEKEE, per germline (reference sequence). CDR3 sequence (DNA): TGTGCCAGCACCGCGAGTAACTATGGCTACACCTTC. Its protein product is CASTASNYGYTF.

To note about this clonotype: Mismatch with germline at one junction end may stem from a read error. V usage is TRBV20-1 and J usage is TRBJ1-1; D remains ambiguous. Germline values: CDR1 DFQATT, CDR2 SNEGSKA (reference sequence). The CDR3 is made up of 12 amino acids. The CDR3 sequence: CSASLLNTGAFF. CDR3 DNA: TGCAGTGCTAGTCTCCTGAACACTGGAGCTTTCTTT.

The J gene is TRBJ2-2, the V gene TRBV7-3; D may be TRBD2 (5 bases). The CDR3 extends over 18 amino acids. Between the trimmed V and J ends, which lost 0 bases and 0 bases, there was a span of 14 bases. Per the germline V gene, CDR1 is SGHTA and CDR2 is FQGTGA. CDR3 DNA: TGTGCCAGCAGCTTAACGGGCAGGTGGCGGGCGAACACCGGGGAGCTGTTTTTT. Residues: CASSLTGRWRANTGELFF.

In this sample, this clonotype turned up a few times. The chain is built from TRBV3-1 and TRBJ2-1; D perhaps matches TRBD2 (7 bases). Germline CDR1 reads LGHDT; CDR2 reads YNNKEL (reference sequence). V was cut by 0 bases and J by 3 bases, with 12 bases left in between. This CDR3 has 16 residues. CDR3 loop: CASSQERGGLYNEQFF. The CDR3 DNA reads TGTGCCAGCAGCCAAGAAAGGGGGGGCCTCTACAATGAGCAGTTCTTC.

This clonotype was found many times. The gene calls are TRBV12-3 or TRBV12-4 and TRBJ2-7; 12 nucleotides line up with TRBD1. V shed 5 bases, J shed 4 bases, and the junction held 6 bases outside the gene matches. The CDR3 runs to 15 residues. CDR3 DNA: TGTGCCAGCAGTCCAAGGGACAGGGGGCGGTACGAGCAGTACTTC. It encodes CASSPRDRGRYEQYF.

This clonotype has only a few counts. The chain recombines TRBV19 with TRBJ1-2, with D uncertain. Germline CDR1 LNHDA, CDR2 SQIVND (reference sequence). The CDR3 consists of 15 residues. V lost 7 bases to trimming and J lost 3 bases, with 18 bases between them. The CDR3 DNA sequence: TGTGCCAGTAAGCCTAGTACTTTTGGGCACTATGGCTACACCTTC. It is translated as CASKPSTFGHYGYTF.

Only a few counts were recorded for this clonotype. This chain links TRBV23-1 with TRBJ1-4; D is uncertain. TRBV23-1 is assigned to the ORF class and has an uncertain function. The CDR3 contains 12 residues. CDR3 region: CVTRATNEKLFF. The CDR3 coding sequence is TGCGTCACCCGTGCAACTAATGAAAAACTGTTTTTT.

The gene calls are TRBV12-3 or TRBV12-4 and TRBJ2-3; D call uncertain. The CDR3 extends over 13 amino acids. V was clipped by 6 bases and J by 2 bases, with 9 bases between them. As DNA, the CDR3 is TGTGCCAGCAGCAGTCAATACACAGATACGCAGTATTTT. This encodes CASSSQYTDTQYF.